These 24 T cell receptor beta chains were sequenced from one sample in a study of cytomegalovirus exposure and HLA in healthy donors. Vbeta (60) and Jbeta (13) primers were used in the PCR. Assay: immunoSEQ multiplex PCR; the TCRdb copy retains only in-frame clones and omits some. The sample includes 90,000 to 120,000 clones, around 10% of them seen just once. Sequenced material: PBMCs. The receptor source for this set is a man aged 40-49 years in good health and CMV-seropositive.

The chain uses TRBV27 and TRBJ2-5; 7 nucleotides match TRBD1. The V gene end was trimmed by 5 bases and the J gene end by 4 bases; junction bases not matched to a gene: 10. Germline-derived CDR1 and CDR2 are MNHEY and SMNVEV (reference sequence). This CDR3 region has 15 residues. The CDR3: CASSTIRDRRETQYF. Written as DNA, the CDR3 is TGTGCCAGCAGTACCATCCGGGACAGAAGAGAGACCCAGTACTTC.

This clone was seen a few times. The rearrangement joins TRBV5-6 to TRBJ2-3; possible D gene TRBD1, 6 bases. Deletions cut 4 bases from V and 2 bases from J, with 11 bases between. CDR1 and CDR2 (germline): SGHDT, YYEEEE. This CDR3 spans 14 amino acids. The CDR3 is CASSTGINTDTQYF. In nucleotides, the CDR3 is TGTGCCAGCAGCACAGGGATCAACACAGATACGCAGTATTTT. Based on the CDR3 plus reference TRBV5-6 and TRBJ2-3, the full variable domain is DAGVTQSPTHLIKTRGQQVTLRCSPKSGHDTVSWYQQALGQGPQFIFQYYEEEERQRGNFPDRFSGHQFPNYSSELNVNALLLGDSALYLCASSTGINTDTQYFGPGTRLTVL.

Worth noting for this clone: One end of the junction fails to match germline, which may point to a read error. The chain combines TRBV6-1 with TRBJ2-1; weak D call: TRBD2 (6 bases). From germline, CDR1 is MNHNS and CDR2 SASEGT. The CDR3 consists of 14 residues. The CDR3, as DNA: TGTGCCAGCATTGAACCGGGACTTTCTAGTGAGCAGTTCTTC. Protein sequence: CASIEPGLSSEQFF.

This clone has only a few counts. This chain connects TRBV6-5 to TRBJ2-5, with D perhaps matching TRBD2 (6 bases). The V gene's germline CDR1 is MNHEY and CDR2 SVGAGI. V was cut by 7 bases and J by 5 bases, with 11 bases left in between. The CDR3 runs 12 residues. CDR3 residues: CASTGGLETQYF. CDR3 nucleotide sequence: TGTGCCAGCACAGGAGGGTTGGAGACCCAGTACTTC.

A few counts support this clone. The CDR3 loop reads CATLRGFLVQEGYEQYF. The CDR3 coding sequence is TGTGCCACCCTGAGAGGGTTCTTGGTCCAGGAGGGATACGAGCAGTACTTC. This sequence joins TRBV21-1 and TRBJ2-7; the table gives TRBD2 as D, unverified against the DNA. TRBV21-1 represents a pseudogene. The CDR3 sequence is 17 residues long.

CDR3 DNA: TGTGCCAGCAGCTCCACTAGCGGAACCTACGAGCAGTACTTC. It encodes CASSSTSGTYEQYF. This chain connects TRBV13 to TRBJ2-7; 8 positions match TRBD2. Looked up from germline, CDR1 is PRHDT and CDR2 is FYEKMQ (reference sequence). V lost 4 bases and J lost 2; bases outside the gene matches: 4. The length of the CDR3 is 14 residues.

The V call is TRBV29-1, the J call TRBJ2-5; 10 nucleotides agree with TRBD2. Unmatched junction bases numbered 6, after V lost 4 bases and J lost 1 base. Germline V gives CDR1 SQVTM, CDR2 ANQGSEA. The CDR3 runs 15 residues. The CDR3 is CSVVPSGRGQETQYF. The CDR3 DNA sequence: TGCAGCGTTGTACCCAGCGGGAGGGGCCAAGAGACCCAGTACTTC.

This clone was observed a few times. The rearrangement joins TRBV18 to TRBJ2-7; no clear D gene. The CDR3 is made up of 14 amino acids. In germline, CDR1 is KGHSH, CDR2 LQKENI. V was pared by 2 bases and J by 6 bases, with 14 bases between. CDR3 sequence: CASSPEAGGSEQYF. DNA for the CDR3: TGTGCCAGCTCACCAGAAGCAGGTGGAAGCGAGCAGTACTTC.

The chain recombines TRBV6-5 with TRBJ2-1; 8 nucleotides line up with TRBD2. Germline V lookup: CDR1 MNHEY, CDR2 SVGAGI. The CDR3 loop spans 16 amino acids. V lost 4 bases and J lost 7; bases outside the gene matches: 12. The CDR3 is CASSWASAGVGNEQFF. In DNA form, the CDR3 reads TGTGCCAGCAGTTGGGCCTCAGCGGGAGTCGGTAATGAGCAGTTCTTC.

This sequence joins TRBV2 and TRBJ2-7; no definite D call. Trimming took 7 bases from V and 2 from J, leaving 15 bases between them. CDR3 length equals 14 residues. Germline V gene sequence: CDR1 SNHLY, CDR2 FYNNEI. DNA for the CDR3: TGTGCCAGCAAAAAAATGGGCCGGACCTACGAGCAGTACTTC. Translation gives CASKKMGRTYEQYF.

The J gene is TRBJ2-2, the V gene TRBV7-2; D might be TRBD2 (7 bases). The ends were cut back, 2 bases at V and 4 bases at J, with 11 bases in the middle. Germline loops: CDR1 SGHTA, CDR2 FQGNSA. The CDR3 extends over 15 amino acids. DNA for the CDR3: TGTGCCAGCAGCTTAACGGGGGGCGTCACCGGGGAGCTGTTTTTT. The encoded protein is CASSLTGGVTGELFF. Supplemented by reference TRBV7-2 and TRBJ2-2, the full variable domain reads GAGVSQSPSNKVTEKGKDVELRCDPISGHTALYWYRQSLGQGLEFLIYFQGNSAPDKSGLPSDRFSAERTGGSVSTLTIQRTQQEDSAVYLCASSLTGGVTGELFFGEGSRLTVL.

The rearrangement uses TRBV10-2 and TRBJ2-7, with 11 nucleotides matching TRBD2. This CDR3 spans 16 amino acids. Germline lookup yields CDR1 WSHSY and CDR2 SAAADI. J was trimmed by 2 bases and V by 6 bases; bases with no gene match: 9. The CDR3 sequence is CASRTSGTHVPYEQYF. DNA of the CDR3: TGCGCCAGCAGGACTAGCGGGACCCACGTCCCCTACGAGCAGTACTTC.

This clone has only a few counts. The rearrangement joins TRBV11-3 to TRBJ2-1, with D possibly being TRBD2 (6 bases). This CDR3 is built from 14 residues. CDR1 is SGHNT, CDR2 YENEEA, per germline. Trimming took 2 bases from V and 8 from J, leaving 13 bases between them. In DNA form, the CDR3 reads TGTGCCAGCAGCTTAAATCGGGGGTCGGATGAGCAGTTCTTC. This encodes CASSLNRGSDEQFF.

The chain links TRBV5-6 to TRBJ1-4; D gene uncertain. The CDR3 contains 14 residues. Germline V lookup: CDR1 SGHDT, CDR2 YYEEEE. V lost 2 bases, J lost 4 bases, and 9 bases lay in between. This chain's CDR3 is CASSFGLNNEKLFF. The CDR3 DNA sequence: TGTGCCAGCAGCTTCGGTCTGAATAATGAAAAACTGTTTTTT.

The sample holds a few counts of this clone. The rearrangement uses TRBV7-2 and TRBJ2-1, with D possibly matching TRBD1 (5 bases). The CDR3 consists of 13 residues. Germline CDR1 is SGHTA and CDR2 is FQGNSA. V was shortened by 5 bases and J by 7 bases, with 12 bases between the two germline ends. CDR3 residues: CASSVDSMNEQFF. CDR3 sequence (DNA): TGTGCCAGCAGCGTTGACAGTATGAATGAGCAGTTCTTC.

The DNA for the CDR3 is TGTGCCAGTAGCACATTCCAGGAGACCCAGTACTTC. Translated, it gives CASSTFQETQYF. The chain carries TRBV19 and TRBJ2-5; D is unresolved. The CDR3 covers 12 residues. Trimming pared 6 bases from V and 5 bases from J, leaving 10 bases between. CDR1 and CDR2 (germline): LNHDA, SQIVND (reference sequence).

The chain is built from TRBV28 and TRBJ1-4; D uncertain. Germline V CDR1 and CDR2: MDHEN, SYDVKM. The CDR3 totals 16 residues. The germline V and J ends were trimmed by 4 bases and 0 bases, with 12 bases remaining between them. Here the CDR3 reads CASSSAGFATNEKLFF. Written as DNA, the CDR3 is TGTGCCAGCAGTTCAGCCGGGTTCGCAACTAATGAAAAACTGTTTTTT.

In its sample, this clone was seen a few times. The rearrangement uses TRBV10-2 and TRBJ2-2; D possibly corresponds to TRBD1 (5 bases). The V end lost 6 bases, the J end lost 0 bases, and 8 bases lay between the germline ends. CDR1 WSHSY and CDR2 SAAADI come from the germline V gene. The CDR3 contains 14 residues. This chain's CDR3 is CASRQGANTGELFF. CDR3 sequence (DNA): TGCGCCAGCAGGCAGGGCGCGAACACCGGGGAGCTGTTTTTT.

This clone was counted many times. The chain carries TRBV7-6 and TRBJ2-1, with 12 bases fitting TRBD2. Germline V gene lookup returns CDR1 SGHVS and CDR2 FNYEAQ. The V segment lost 5 bases and the J segment 4 bases; nucleotides outside the gene matches: 9. The CDR3 covers 17 residues. As DNA, the CDR3 is TGTGCCAGCAGCAGACTAGCGGGAGAGGCGCGGTACAATGAGCAGTTCTTC. Protein product: CASSRLAGEARYNEQFF.

This clone was recorded a few times. The chain has TRBV5-4 and TRBJ2-3; 9 bases agree with TRBD2. Germline V gene lookup returns CDR1 SGHNT and CDR2 YYREEE (reference sequence). After removal of 2 bases from V and 2 bases from J, the junction contained 6 bases not matched to a gene. The CDR3 has 16 residues. The CDR3 loop is CASSFPAGGYTDTQYF. CDR3 sequence (DNA): TGTGCCAGCAGCTTTCCAGCGGGAGGCTACACAGATACGCAGTATTTT.

This sequence joins TRBV9 and TRBJ2-7; tentatively, D is TRBD2 (6 bases). Germline V gene lookup returns CDR1 SGDLS and CDR2 YYNGEE. Trimming shortened V by 2 bases and J by 3 bases, and 18 bases separated the two germline ends. The CDR3 contains 16 residues. For the CDR3, the DNA is TGTGCCAGCAGCGTTCGGGCCGAGACTAGGCGCTACGAGCAGTACTTC. Protein: CASSVRAETRRYEQYF.

This clone has just a few counts. The chain has TRBV28 and TRBJ2-7; 7 bases match TRBD2. The germline V gene has CDR1 MDHEN and CDR2 SYDVKM. V was clipped by 2 bases and J by 3 bases; unmatched bases: 4. This CDR3 is 14 amino acids long. The CDR3 nucleotides read TGTGCCAGCAGTTTAAATGGCGGGAGCTACGAGCAGTACTTC. Protein sequence: CASSLNGGSYEQYF.

The chain uses TRBV5-1 and TRBJ2-2; 8 bases align to TRBD1. V gave up 4 bases and J gave up 3 bases; unmatched junction bases: 5. In germline, CDR1 is SGHRS, CDR2 YFSETQ. The CDR3 length is 15 residues. Written as DNA, the CDR3 is TGCGCCAGCAGCACAGGACAGGGATACACCGGGGAGCTGTTTTTT. Amino acids: CASSTGQGYTGELFF.

This clone appeared many times. V and J are TRBV25-1 and TRBJ2-7, with 7 nucleotides matching TRBD1. Per the germline V gene, CDR1 is MGHDK and CDR2 is SYGVNS. This CDR3 region has 15 residues. J was trimmed by 5 bases and V by 1 base; bases with no gene match: 8. CDR3 loop: CASSESLTGRDEQYF. CDR3 in DNA: TGTGCCAGCAGTGAATCTTTGACAGGGCGGGACGAGCAGTACTTC.